These 16 T cell receptor beta chains came from one sample sequenced in a study of shared clonotypes between healthy human individuals. Clones were sequenced by immunoSEQ multiplex PCR, and TCRdb holds only the in-frame ones, with some missing. The data contain 2 million to 3 million clones, 90% to 95% of them singletons. Sequenced sample: naive CD4+ T cells from PBMCs. Subset described: CD45RA+ positively selected. These receptors were obtained from a man in his late teens or twenties in good health. Some clones in this sample may be carry-over from other donors' samples.

V is TRBV6-5 and J is TRBJ1-2; D unclear. Trimming cost V 4 bases and J 10 bases, with 10 bases left between them. CDR1 and CDR2 (germline): MNHEY, SVGAGI. CDR3 length: 11 residues. CDR3 protein: CASSSRFVYTF. CDR3 in DNA: TGTGCCAGCAGTTCCCGCTTCGTCTACACCTTC.

In its sample, this clone was seen a few times. This sequence joins TRBV5-1 and TRBJ2-2; TRBD1 matches 7 bases. The germline CDR1 and CDR2 sequences are SGHRS and YFSETQ. V gave up 0 bases and J gave up 7 bases; unmatched junction bases: 6. The CDR3 contains 15 residues. The CDR3 DNA follows: TGCGCCAGCAGCTTGGAGACAGGGTCCATCGGGGAGCTGTTTTTT. Amino acids: CASSLETGSIGELFF.

J is TRBJ2-2 and V is TRBV28; D is uncertain. Germline loops: CDR1 MDHEN, CDR2 SYDVKM. The CDR3 contains 16 residues. Trimming left V 7 bases short and J 0 bases short, with 15 bases between. The CDR3 coding sequence is TGTGCCAGCACCGCCGTGGTCAAGGCGAACACCGGGGAGCTGTTTTTT. Protein sequence: CASTAVVKANTGELFF.

This clone has only one observation. An end of the junction does not agree with germline; a read error may underlie this. V and J are TRBV5-1 and TRBJ1-2; D unresolved. The length of the CDR3 is 15 residues. CDR1 and CDR2 (germline): SGHRS, YFSETQ. CDR3 residues: CASSLLGFPGYDYTF. The CDR3 DNA follows: TGCGCCAGCAGCTTGTTGGGGTTCCCTGGGTATGACTACACCTTC.

Concerning this clone itself: This sample includes further DNA sequences coding for the same CDR3. The chain combines TRBV10-3 with TRBJ2-3, with D perhaps matching TRBD2 (7 bases). Germline-derived CDR1 and CDR2 are ENHRY and SYGVKD. Trimming pared 0 bases from V and 0 bases from J, leaving 10 bases between. CDR3 length: 16 residues. DNA for the CDR3: TGTGCCATCAGTGAGTCGGGGGGGCTCAGCACAGATACGCAGTATTTT. Translation: CAISESGGLSTDTQYF.

This sequence joins TRBV7-8 and TRBJ1-5; TRBD1 is a possible D gene (5 bases). This CDR3 is built from 16 residues. The V gene lost 2 bases and the J gene lost 0 bases, with 11 bases spanning the gap. The V gene's germline CDR1 is SGHVS and CDR2 FQNEAQ. The CDR3 loop is CASSLYTGHSNQPQHF. Here the CDR3 DNA reads TGTGCCAGCAGCTTATATACTGGACATAGCAATCAGCCCCAGCATTTT.

This clone showed up just once. The J gene is TRBJ2-1, the V gene TRBV2, with TRBD2 matching 8 bases. The V gene end was trimmed by 11 bases and the J gene end by 2 bases; junction bases not matched to a gene: 23. In germline, CDR1 is SNHLY, CDR2 FYNNEI. CDR3 length equals 19 residues. CDR3 sequence reads: CASGGGLWDSREAYNEQFF. As DNA, the CDR3 is TGTGCCTCGGGAGGGGGTCTCTGGGACTCCCGGGAGGCCTACAATGAGCAGTTCTTC.

In this sample, this clone turned up once. Other DNA sequences in this specimen translate into the identical CDR3. CDR3 sequence: CASSLALGTEAFF. The DNA of the CDR3 is TGTGCCAGCAGCTTAGCGCTTGGCACTGAAGCTTTCTTT. The genes are TRBV7-9 and TRBJ1-1; D not resolved. The V gene lost 0 bases and the J gene lost 4 bases, with 6 bases spanning the gap. The CDR3 spans 13 residues. The germline CDR1 and CDR2 sequences are SEHNR and FQNEAQ (reference sequence).

The chain combines TRBV7-9 with TRBJ1-1; D is perhaps TRBD1 (5 bases). V lost 6 bases and J lost 0, with 14 bases in between. CDR3 length: 15 residues. Germline values: CDR1 SEHNR, CDR2 FQNEAQ (reference sequence). As DNA, the CDR3 is TGTGCCAGCAGGAAGAAGACAGACTTGAACACTGAAGCTTTCTTT. Translation: CASRKKTDLNTEAFF.

The V call is TRBV5-1, the J call TRBJ2-7; TRBD2 might be the D (5 bases). Germline CDR1 reads SGHRS; CDR2 reads YFSETQ. The CDR3 is 17 residues long. V gave up 3 bases and J gave up 2 bases, with 21 bases separating them. The CDR3 is CASSWAGGSLDPYEQYF. The CDR3 coding sequence is TGCGCCAGCAGCTGGGCCGGAGGCAGTTTAGACCCCTACGAGCAGTACTTC.

The V call is TRBV9, the J call TRBJ1-1, with D possibly TRBD1 on 5 matching bases. The ends were cut back, 0 bases at V and 3 bases at J, with 12 bases in the middle. This CDR3 contains 15 residues. Germline V gene data show CDR1 as SGDLS and CDR2 as YYNGEE. Here the CDR3 reads CASSVDMGRDTEAFF. DNA of the CDR3: TGTGCCAGCAGCGTAGATATGGGGCGCGACACTGAAGCTTTCTTT. Variable domain in full (rest from reference TRBV9 and TRBJ1-1): DSGVTQTPKHLITATGQRVTLRCSPRSGDLSVYWYQQSLDQGLQFLIQYYNGEERAKGNILERFSAQQFPDLHSELNLSSLELGDSALYFCASSVDMGRDTEAFFGQGTRLTVV.

The chain carries TRBV5-1 and TRBJ1-2, with D possibly matching TRBD1 (5 bases). The CDR3 is 15 residues long. Per germline, CDR1 SGHRS and CDR2 YFSETQ. V dropped 1 base and J dropped 3 bases, with 13 bases sitting between them. The CDR3 protein is CASSLMGDSDYGYTF. In nucleotides, the CDR3 is TGCGCCAGCAGCTTGATGGGGGATTCCGACTATGGCTACACCTTC. Full variable domain (rest looked up from reference TRBV5-1 and TRBJ1-2): KAGVTQTPRYLIKTRGQQVTLSCSPISGHRSVSWYQQTPGQGLQFLFEYFSETQRNKGNFPGRFSGRQFSNSRSEMNVSTLELGDSALYLCASSLMGDSDYGYTFGSGTRLTVV.

The chain has TRBV27 and TRBJ2-1, with 11 bases fitting TRBD2. CDR3 length: 15 amino acids. V lost 6 bases to trimming and J lost 8 bases; unmatched junction nucleotides: 9. Germline loops: CDR1 MNHEY, CDR2 SMNVEV (reference sequence). The CDR3 coding sequence is TGTGCCAGCAGCGAGACTAGCGGGATTATCCATGAGCAGTTCTTC. It translates to CASSETSGIIHEQFF.

A single count supports this clone. The rearrangement joins TRBV27 to TRBJ2-1, with 7 bases matching TRBD1. The CDR3 totals 17 residues. Germline CDR1 is MNHEY and CDR2 is SMNVEV (reference sequence). The V gene end was trimmed by 6 bases and the J gene end by 1 base; junction bases not matched to a gene: 12. The CDR3, as DNA: TGTGCCAGCAGGCGCCAGGGGGAGAGGGGATCCTACAATGAGCAGTTCTTC. It is translated as CASRRQGERGSYNEQFF.

The genes are TRBV7-3 and TRBJ2-3, with D unclear. V gave up 2 bases and J gave up 2 bases, with 8 bases separating them. This CDR3 is 14 amino acids long. The V gene's germline CDR1 is SGHTA and CDR2 FQGTGA. CDR3 sequence reads: CASSLQGFTDTQYF. CDR3 nucleotide sequence: TGTGCCAGCAGCTTACAAGGGTTCACAGATACGCAGTATTTT.

The chain recombines TRBV7-6 with TRBJ2-1; possibly TRBD2 for D (7 bases). CDR1 and CDR2 (germline): SGHVS, FNYEAQ. The CDR3 has 15 amino acids. The V end lost 3 bases, the J end lost 2 bases, and 11 bases lay between the germline ends. This CDR3 is CASSLGGGTYNEQFF. In DNA, the CDR3 is TGTGCCAGCAGCTTGGGAGGGGGGACCTACAATGAGCAGTTCTTC.